One sample yielded the 23 T cell receptor beta chains listed below, sequenced in a study of shared clonotypes between healthy human individuals. Profiled with immunoSEQ multiplex PCR; TCRdb holds only in-frame clones, not every one. The data hold a few million clones, with around 92% observed a single time. The sample comprised naive CD4+ T cells from PBMCs. Subset in this sample: CD45RA+ positively selected. These receptors all come from a man between 18 and 29 years old in good health. Some clones in this sample may be carry-over from other donors' samples.

The chain recombines TRBV6-5 with TRBJ1-1; D possibly corresponds to TRBD1 (5 bases). The CDR3 contains 13 residues. With 8 bases removed from V and 8 bases from J, the gap between germline ends came to 18 bases. The germline V gene encodes CDR1 MNHEY and CDR2 SVGAGI. The CDR3 DNA is TGTGCCAGCCTCCAGGGAGGGCGGCCAGAAGCTTTCTTT. Protein product: CASLQGGRPEAFF.

In DNA, the CDR3 is TGTGCCAGCAGCGCTAGGGCGTATGCCGGGGAGCTGTTTTTT. It specifies CASSARAYAGELFF. The genes are TRBV7-7 and TRBJ2-2; no definite D call. The germline CDR1 and CDR2 sequences are SSHAT and FNYEAQ (reference sequence). This CDR3 has 14 residues. The V end lost 5 bases, the J end lost 6 bases, and 13 bases lay between the germline ends.

The chain joins TRBV5-1 to TRBJ2-5; 10 bases are shared with TRBD1. The J call may be faulty, since TRBJ2-7 better matches the DNA end. The CDR3 spans 14 residues. CDR1 and CDR2 from the germline V gene are SGHRS and YFSETQ. CDR3 sequence reads: CASRPGTGAYEQYF. DNA for the CDR3: TGCGCCAGCAGGCCCGGGACAGGGGCCTACGAGCAGTACTTC.

The chain recombines TRBV5-1 with TRBJ1-1; D gene unclear. The CDR3 covers 14 residues. Looked up from germline, CDR1 is SGHRS and CDR2 is YFSETQ. V was pared by 7 bases and J by 1 base, with 14 bases between. CDR3 region: CASGDRPWNTEAFF. For the CDR3, the DNA is TGCGCCAGCGGAGATCGACCGTGGAACACTGAAGCTTTCTTT.

V is TRBV11-2 and J is TRBJ2-2, with D uncertain. The CDR3 length is 14 residues. Trimming removed 2 bases from V and 6 bases from J, with 10 bases in between. Germline CDR1 is SGHAT and CDR2 is FQNNGV. The CDR3, as DNA: TGTGCCAGCAGCTTAATAATCAGATCCGGGGAGCTGTTTTTT. Its translation is CASSLIIRSGELFF.

In its sample, this clone was seen a few times. The chain recombines TRBV7-2 with TRBJ1-3; D is undetermined. V lost 1 base to trimming and J lost 1 base, with 2 bases between them. The CDR3 totals 13 residues. Germline CDR1 SGHTA, CDR2 FQGNSA. Here the CDR3 DNA reads TGTGCCAGCAGCTTAGGGTCTGGAAACACCATATATTTT. The encoded protein is CASSLGSGNTIYF.

The chain recombines TRBV5-1 with TRBJ2-1, with D perhaps matching TRBD2 (7 bases). The CDR3 is 17 residues long. Germline V CDR1 and CDR2: SGHRS, YFSETQ. V was pared by 0 bases and J by 5 bases, with 18 bases between. The CDR3 coding sequence is TGCGCCAGCAGCTTGGATCGTGGGGGGGCGCTAAACAATGAGCAGTTCTTC. Amino acid sequence: CASSLDRGGALNNEQFF.

The chain uses TRBV4-1 and TRBJ2-3; D gene uncertain. The CDR3 covers 15 residues. Trimming took off 2 bases at V and 0 bases at J, with 9 bases between the two ends. The germline CDR1 and CDR2 sequences are MGHRA and YSYEKL. CDR3 sequence: CASSQIQQSTDTQYF. The CDR3 coding sequence is TGCGCCAGCAGCCAAATCCAGCAGAGCACAGATACGCAGTATTTT.

This clone has just one count. This chain joins TRBV27 and TRBJ2-7; a weak D match, TRBD2 (5 bases). The CDR3 covers 14 residues. Germline loops: CDR1 MNHEY, CDR2 SMNVEV (reference sequence). Trimming shortened V by 2 bases and J by 6 bases, and 14 bases separated the two germline ends. The CDR3 coding sequence is TGTGCCAGCAGTTTAGACCCTAGCACCGTCGAGCAGTACTTC. This codes for CASSLDPSTVEQYF.

The rearrangement uses TRBV9 and TRBJ2-3; TRBD1 matches 9 bases. The CDR3 is 18 amino acids. J was trimmed by 2 bases and V by 4 bases; bases with no gene match: 14. The germline CDR1 and CDR2 sequences are SGDLS and YYNGEE. CDR3 amino acids: CASSPPSPGTGNTDTQYF. DNA of the CDR3: TGTGCCAGCAGCCCCCCATCCCCCGGGACAGGGAACACAGATACGCAGTATTTT.

This sequence joins TRBV5-1 and TRBJ2-2; the match to TRBD1 covers 10 bases. This CDR3 has 16 residues. V was pared by 5 bases and J by 5 bases, with 9 bases of the junction left unmatched. Germline V gene sequence: CDR1 SGHRS, CDR2 YFSETQ. The CDR3 region has the DNA TGCGCCAGCAGGGCCGGGACAGGGGCGGTGACCGGGGAGCTGTTTTTT. Its protein is CASRAGTGAVTGELFF.

The chain employs TRBV4-2 and TRBJ1-4; the D gene is possibly TRBD1 (6 bases). Trimming took off 6 bases at V and 5 bases at J, with 16 bases between the two ends. CDR1 LGHNA and CDR2 YNFKEQ come from the germline V gene. The CDR3 extends over 15 amino acids. The CDR3 protein is CASRISGGANEKLFF. Written as DNA, the CDR3 is TGTGCCAGCAGGATTAGCGGGGGGGCGAATGAAAAACTGTTTTTT.

This sequence joins TRBV6-6 and TRBJ2-3, with a tentative D call TRBD1 (7 bases). V lost 7 bases to trimming and J lost 1 base, with 18 bases between them. This CDR3 has 16 amino acids. Germline V gene sequence: CDR1 MNHNY, CDR2 SVGAGI (reference sequence). The CDR3 DNA reads TGTGCCAGCACCCCCAGGGGGGATGTTGGCACAGATACGCAGTATTTT. This sequence encodes CASTPRGDVGTDTQYF.

V usage is TRBV6-5 and J usage is TRBJ1-1; weak D call: TRBD1 (5 bases). V dropped 10 bases and J dropped 9 bases, with 21 bases sitting between them. The CDR3 contains 13 residues. Per germline, CDR1 MNHEY and CDR2 SVGAGI. The CDR3 nucleotides are TGTGCCACCTCACTCTTGGGGCAGGGTAAAGCTTTCTTT. It encodes CATSLLGQGKAFF.

The rearrangement joins TRBV27 to TRBJ2-2, with 10 bases aligning to TRBD2. The junction had 7 bases not matched to a gene; V was cut back by 6 bases and J by 0 bases. The CDR3 contains 17 residues. Germline CDR1 and CDR2: MNHEY and SMNVEV (reference sequence). The CDR3 DNA is TGTGCCAGCAGGCGAGGACTAGCGGCCACGAACACCGGGGAGCTGTTTTTT. The encoded protein is CASRRGLAATNTGELFF.

This clone was counted a single time. The CDR3 protein is CASSPGGYNEKLFF. In DNA form, the CDR3 reads TGTGCCAGCAGTCCAGGGGGATATAATGAAAAACTGTTTTTT. The chain couples TRBV28 to TRBJ1-4; 7 nucleotides agree with TRBD1. Germline V gene lookup returns CDR1 MDHEN and CDR2 SYDVKM. The CDR3 extends over 14 amino acids. After removal of 5 bases from V and 4 bases from J, the junction contained 4 bases not matched to a gene. Supplemented by reference TRBV28 and TRBJ1-4, the full variable domain reads DVKVTQSSRYLVKRTGEKVFLECVQDMDHENMFWYRQDPGLGLRLIYFSYDVKMKEKGDIPEGYSVSREKKERFSLILESASTNQTSMYLCASSPGGYNEKLFFGSGTQLSVL.

The CDR3, as DNA: TGTGCCAGCAGCAAAGACGGTCAGGGGGGCCCTGACTATGGCTACACCTTC. Translation gives CASSKDGQGGPDYGYTF. The rearrangement joins TRBV21-1 to TRBJ1-2; the table's D call of TRBD1 was not tested on the DNA. TRBV21-1 is termed a pseudogene. CDR3 size: 17 residues.

As to this clone: The sample has other DNA sequences that encode this CDR3 too. The V call is TRBV5-1, the J call TRBJ1-2; D may be TRBD1 (5 bases). V lost 5 bases to trimming and J lost 2 bases, with 13 bases between them. There are 14 residues in the CDR3. Germline V gene lookup returns CDR1 SGHRS and CDR2 YFSETQ. The CDR3 region has the DNA TGCGCCAGCAGTACGGGGGGAACGAACTATGGCTACACCTTC. Its translation: CASSTGGTNYGYTF.

This clone was observed a single time. The CDR3 loop reads CASSSWRGFEETQYF. CDR3 bases: TGTGCCAGCAGCTCCTGGCGGGGGTTCGAAGAGACCCAGTACTTC. The chain joins TRBV11-2 to TRBJ2-5, with 7 nucleotides matching TRBD2. This CDR3 contains 15 residues. The ends lost 4 bases at V and 3 bases at J; junction bases unmatched: 8. Germline-derived CDR1 and CDR2 are SGHAT and FQNNGV.

In the case of this clone: The same CDR3 arises from other DNA sequences in this sample as well. The chain employs TRBV6-1 and TRBJ1-5; a weak D match, TRBD1 (5 bases). The V and J ends lost 6 bases and 6 bases respectively, with 15 bases between them. The CDR3 extends over 14 amino acids. Germline V gene lookup returns CDR1 MNHNS and CDR2 SASEGT. This chain's CDR3 is CASRGTVTGQPQHF. CDR3 DNA sequence: TGTGCCAGCAGGGGGACGGTGACGGGTCAGCCCCAGCATTTT.

The gene calls are TRBV20-1 and TRBJ2-2; D gene ambiguous. CDR1 and CDR2 from the germline V gene are DFQATT and SNEGSKA (reference sequence). Trimming cost V 3 bases and J 7 bases, with 6 bases left between them. This CDR3 region has 11 residues. This chain's CDR3 is CSASNNGELFF. For the CDR3, the DNA is TGCAGTGCTAGCAATAACGGGGAGCTGTTTTTT.

The rearrangement links TRBV25-1 to TRBJ1-6, with 7 bases lining up with TRBD1. With V trimmed by 4 bases and J by 8 bases, 8 bases remained unmatched. Germline V gene lookup returns CDR1 MGHDK and CDR2 SYGVNS. This CDR3 is 15 amino acids long. The chain's CDR3 is CASSVAGGVYSPLHF. The CDR3 nucleotides read TGTGCCAGCAGTGTGGCAGGGGGGGTTTATTCACCCCTCCACTTT.

The rearrangement joins TRBV7-9 to TRBJ2-3; D tentatively fits TRBD1 or TRBD2 (5 bases each). Germline V gives CDR1 SEHNR, CDR2 FQNEAQ (reference sequence). Trimming took 1 base from V and 6 from J, leaving 20 bases between them. The CDR3 spans 17 residues. This chain's CDR3 is CASSLGFVDRGPDTQYF. The CDR3 DNA sequence: TGTGCCAGCAGCTTAGGTTTCGTTGATCGGGGCCCGGATACGCAGTATTTT.